This T cell receptor beta chain was observed in a study of blood T cell repertoires in COVID-19. On the study more broadly: Researchers got acute and convalescent COVID-19 samples from the United States, Italy and Spain. PBMCs, B-cell-depleted T cells, or T cells were the source of the cDNA or gDNA that made up the material.

Original processing methods: By means of reference gene primer amplification, nucleated cell counts were estimated. TCRdb's copy holds only in-frame clones and misses some; the assay was immunoSEQ multiplex PCR. V and J calls and clone size follow that table, whereas D and trimming were derived from the DNA. The sample lists about 310,000 clones, 90% occurring once. This clone was observed a single time. Germline V gene sequence: CDR1 LGHDT, CDR2 YNNKEL (reference sequence). The V and J ends lost 1 base and 5 bases respectively, with 8 bases between them. The CDR3 runs 13 residues. This receptor was identified in a woman aged 35 to 49 with COVID-19, enrolled during active disease. The sequenced material came from peripheral blood. The genes are TRBV3-1 (or the pseudogene TRBV3-2) and TRBJ2-5; perhaps TRBD1 as D (5 bases). The CDR3 nucleotides read TGTGCCAGCAGCCAAGCGAACAGGGAGACCCAGTACTTC. This gives the protein CASSQANRETQYF.